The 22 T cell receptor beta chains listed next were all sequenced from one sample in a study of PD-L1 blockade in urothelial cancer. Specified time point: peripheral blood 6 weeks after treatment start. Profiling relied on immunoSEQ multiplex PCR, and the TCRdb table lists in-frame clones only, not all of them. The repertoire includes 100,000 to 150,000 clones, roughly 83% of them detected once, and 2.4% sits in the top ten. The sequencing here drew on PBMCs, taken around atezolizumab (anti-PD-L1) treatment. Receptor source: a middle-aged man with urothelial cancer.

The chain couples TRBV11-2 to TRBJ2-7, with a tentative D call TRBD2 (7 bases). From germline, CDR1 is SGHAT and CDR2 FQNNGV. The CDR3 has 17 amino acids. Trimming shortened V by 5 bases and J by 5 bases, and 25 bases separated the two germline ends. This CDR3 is CASSPRGGTHGADEQYF. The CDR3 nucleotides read TGTGCCAGCAGCCCGAGGGGGGGGACCCACGGCGCGGACGAGCAGTACTTC.

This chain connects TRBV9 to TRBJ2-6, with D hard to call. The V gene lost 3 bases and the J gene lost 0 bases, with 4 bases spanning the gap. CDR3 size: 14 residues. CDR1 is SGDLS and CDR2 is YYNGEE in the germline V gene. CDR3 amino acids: CASSAFSGANVLTF. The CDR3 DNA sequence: TGTGCCAGCAGCGCCTTCTCTGGGGCCAACGTCCTGACTTTC.

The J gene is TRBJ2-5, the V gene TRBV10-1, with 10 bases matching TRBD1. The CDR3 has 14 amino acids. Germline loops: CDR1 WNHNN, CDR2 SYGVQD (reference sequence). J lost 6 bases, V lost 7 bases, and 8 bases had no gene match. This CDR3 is CASNGTGAGQTQYF. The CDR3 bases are TGCGCCAGCAATGGGACAGGGGCCGGTCAGACCCAGTACTTC.

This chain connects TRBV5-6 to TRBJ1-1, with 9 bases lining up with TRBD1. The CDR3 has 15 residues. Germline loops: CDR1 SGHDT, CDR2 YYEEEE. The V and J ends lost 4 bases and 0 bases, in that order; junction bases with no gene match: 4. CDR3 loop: CASSLGQGMNTEAFF. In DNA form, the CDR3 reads TGTGCCAGCAGCCTGGGACAGGGAATGAACACTGAAGCTTTCTTT.

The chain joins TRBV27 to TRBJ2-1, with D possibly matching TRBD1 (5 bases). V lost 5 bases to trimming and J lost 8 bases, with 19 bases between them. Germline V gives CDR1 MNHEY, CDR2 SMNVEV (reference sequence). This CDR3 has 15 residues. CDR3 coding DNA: TGTGCCAGCAGTCCTTGGTCCCAGGGCAAGGATGAGCAGTTCTTC. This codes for CASSPWSQGKDEQFF.

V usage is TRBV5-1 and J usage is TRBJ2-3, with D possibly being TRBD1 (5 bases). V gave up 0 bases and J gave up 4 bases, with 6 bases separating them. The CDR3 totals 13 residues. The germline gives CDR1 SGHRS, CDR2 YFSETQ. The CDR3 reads CASSLDRPDTQYF. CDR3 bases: TGCGCCAGCAGCTTGGACAGGCCAGATACGCAGTATTTT. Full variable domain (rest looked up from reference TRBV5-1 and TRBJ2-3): KAGVTQTPRYLIKTRGQQVTLSCSPISGHRSVSWYQQTPGQGLQFLFEYFSETQRNKGNFPGRFSGRQFSNSRSEMNVSTLELGDSALYLCASSLDRPDTQYFGPGTRLTVL.

The chain's CDR3 is CASSSRPGAGGETQYF. The CDR3 DNA reads TGTGCCAGCAGTTCGCGCCCCGGGGCGGGAGGAGAGACCCAGTACTTC. V and J are TRBV28 and TRBJ2-5, with 8 bases lining up with TRBD2. The CDR3 has 16 residues. Germline V gives CDR1 MDHEN, CDR2 SYDVKM. V lost 4 bases to trimming and J lost 4 bases; unmatched junction nucleotides: 11.

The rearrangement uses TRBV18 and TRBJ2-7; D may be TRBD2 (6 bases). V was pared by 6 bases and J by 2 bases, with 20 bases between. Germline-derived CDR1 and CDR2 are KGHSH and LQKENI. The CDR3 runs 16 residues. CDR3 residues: CASSRIAVGSTYEQYF. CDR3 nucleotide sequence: TGTGCCAGCTCTCGGATAGCGGTCGGGAGCACCTACGAGCAGTACTTC.

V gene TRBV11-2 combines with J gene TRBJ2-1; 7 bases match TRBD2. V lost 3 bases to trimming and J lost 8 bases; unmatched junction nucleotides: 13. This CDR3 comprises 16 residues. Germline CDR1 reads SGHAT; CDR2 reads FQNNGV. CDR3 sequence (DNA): TGTGCCAGCAGCTTTTGGGGACGAGGGAGGGAGGATGAGCAGTTCTTC. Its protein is CASSFWGRGREDEQFF.

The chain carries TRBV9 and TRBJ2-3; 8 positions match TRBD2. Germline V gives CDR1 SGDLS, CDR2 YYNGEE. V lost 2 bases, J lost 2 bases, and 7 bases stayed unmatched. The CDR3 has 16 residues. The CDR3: CASSVRAGASTDTQYF. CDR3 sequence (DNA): TGTGCCAGCAGCGTTCGAGCGGGAGCCTCCACAGATACGCAGTATTTT.

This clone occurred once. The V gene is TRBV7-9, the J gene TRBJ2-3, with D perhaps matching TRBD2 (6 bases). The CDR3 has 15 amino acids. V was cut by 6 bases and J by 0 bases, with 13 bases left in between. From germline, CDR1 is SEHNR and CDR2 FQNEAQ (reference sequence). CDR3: CASRNVAVSTDTQYF. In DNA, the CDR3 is TGTGCCAGCAGGAATGTAGCGGTCAGCACAGATACGCAGTATTTT. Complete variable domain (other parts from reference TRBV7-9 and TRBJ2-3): DTGVSQNPRHKITKRGQNVTFRCDPISEHNRLYWYRQTLGQGPEFLTYFQNEAQLEKSRLLSDRFSAERPKGSFSTLEIQRTEQGDSAMYLCASRNVAVSTDTQYFGPGTRLTVL.

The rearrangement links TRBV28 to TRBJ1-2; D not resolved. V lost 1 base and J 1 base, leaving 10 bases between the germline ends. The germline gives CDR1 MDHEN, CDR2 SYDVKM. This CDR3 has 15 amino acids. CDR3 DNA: TGTGCCAGCAGTTTATCCTTCAGGCTTAACTATGGCTACACCTTC. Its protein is CASSLSFRLNYGYTF.

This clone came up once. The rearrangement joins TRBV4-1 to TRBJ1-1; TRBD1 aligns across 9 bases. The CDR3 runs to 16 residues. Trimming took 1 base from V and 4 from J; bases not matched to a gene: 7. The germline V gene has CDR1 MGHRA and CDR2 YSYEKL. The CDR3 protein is CASSQGDRVKSTEAFF. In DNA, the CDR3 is TGCGCCAGCAGCCAAGGGGACAGGGTAAAATCCACTGAAGCTTTCTTT.

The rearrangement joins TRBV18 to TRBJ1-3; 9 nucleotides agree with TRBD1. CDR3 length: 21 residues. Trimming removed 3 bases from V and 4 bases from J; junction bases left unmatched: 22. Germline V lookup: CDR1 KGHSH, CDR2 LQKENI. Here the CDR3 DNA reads TGTGCCAGCTCACCTTTGTCCGTCGGGGGACAGGGTCAATTCCGCGGAAACACCATATATTTT. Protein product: CASSPLSVGGQGQFRGNTIYF.

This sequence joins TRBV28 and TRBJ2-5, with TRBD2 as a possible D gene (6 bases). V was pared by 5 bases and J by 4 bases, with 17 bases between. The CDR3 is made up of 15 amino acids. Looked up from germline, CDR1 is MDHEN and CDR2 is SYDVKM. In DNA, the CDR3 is TGTGCCAGCAGTCCCGGGACTGCGGGGAGAGAGACCCAGTACTTC. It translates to CASSPGTAGRETQYF.

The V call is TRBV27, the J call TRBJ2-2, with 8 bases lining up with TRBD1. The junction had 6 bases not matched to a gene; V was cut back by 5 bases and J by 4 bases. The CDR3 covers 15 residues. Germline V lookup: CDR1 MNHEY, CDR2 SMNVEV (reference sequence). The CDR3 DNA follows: TGTGCCAGCAGTAAGACAGGGGCGGTCACCGGGGAGCTGTTTTTT. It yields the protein CASSKTGAVTGELFF.

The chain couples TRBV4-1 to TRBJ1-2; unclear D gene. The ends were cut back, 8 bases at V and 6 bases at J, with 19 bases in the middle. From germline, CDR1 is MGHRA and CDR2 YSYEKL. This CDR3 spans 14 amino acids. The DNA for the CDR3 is TGCGCCAGCCCTCTTGGTGGAGGGTGGAATGGCTACACCTTC. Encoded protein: CASPLGGGWNGYTF.

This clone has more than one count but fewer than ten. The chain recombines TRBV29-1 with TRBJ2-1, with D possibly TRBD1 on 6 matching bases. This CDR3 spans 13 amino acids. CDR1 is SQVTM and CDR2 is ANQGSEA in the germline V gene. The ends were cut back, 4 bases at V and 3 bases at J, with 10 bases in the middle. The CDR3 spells CSVVPGDYNEQFF. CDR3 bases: TGCAGCGTTGTTCCAGGGGACTACAATGAGCAGTTCTTC.

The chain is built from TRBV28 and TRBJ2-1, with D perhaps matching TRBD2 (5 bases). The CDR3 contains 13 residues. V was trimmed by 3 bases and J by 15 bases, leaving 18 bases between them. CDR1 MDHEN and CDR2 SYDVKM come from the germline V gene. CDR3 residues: CASSFPAGTNRFF. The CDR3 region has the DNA TGTGCCAGCAGTTTTCCTGCGGGCACGAATCGGTTCTTC.

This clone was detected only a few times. Here the CDR3 reads CATSRDIVSEQFF. The DNA of the CDR3 is TGTGCCACCAGCAGAGATATTGTGAGTGAGCAGTTCTTC. The rearrangement uses TRBV15 and TRBJ2-1; D remains ambiguous. The CDR3 sequence is 13 residues long. V was pared by 0 bases and J by 9 bases, with 9 bases between. Germline V gene lookup returns CDR1 LNHNV and CDR2 YYDKDF (reference sequence). Based on the CDR3 plus reference TRBV15 and TRBJ2-1, the full variable domain is DAMVIQNPRYQVTQFGKPVTLSCSQTLNHNVMYWYQQKSSQAPKLLFHYYDKDFNNEADTPDNFQSRRPNTSFCFLDIRSPGLGDTAMYLCATSRDIVSEQFFGPGTRLTVL.

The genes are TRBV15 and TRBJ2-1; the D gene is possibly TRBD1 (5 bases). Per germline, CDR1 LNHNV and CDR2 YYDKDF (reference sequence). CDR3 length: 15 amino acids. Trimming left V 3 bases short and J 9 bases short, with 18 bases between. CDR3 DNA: TGTGCCACCAGCAGCCTCCGGTTAGGGGTCGGTGAGCAGTTCTTC. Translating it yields CATSSLRLGVGEQFF.

CDR3 region: CASRKLAGGVNEQFF. The CDR3 DNA is TGTGCCAGCAGAAAACTAGCGGGAGGGGTCAATGAGCAGTTCTTC. The chain combines TRBV6-5 with TRBJ2-1, with TRBD2 matching 13 bases. The V gene's germline CDR1 is MNHEY and CDR2 SVGAGI. The trim removed 6 bases at V and 6 bases at J, leaving 5 bases unmatched. The CDR3 consists of 15 residues.